A single sample gave rise to the 20 T cell receptor beta chains below, sequenced in a study of identical twins. TCRdb itself ran the 5' RACE reads through MiXCR, one entry per CDR3 protein. The sample shows more than 600,000 distinct CDR3 sequences, about 20% of them seen only once. Separately, the same data were catalogued under a study of T cells expressing NK-cell markers.

Input material: PBMCs. These receptors were collected from a woman younger than 30 in good health.

The chain recombines TRBV6-1 with TRBJ2-3; D might be TRBD2 (6 bases). This CDR3 is 15 amino acids long. V was clipped by 6 bases and J by 1 base, with 14 bases between them. Germline V gene lookup returns CDR1 MNHNS and CDR2 SASEGT. The CDR3 region has the DNA TGTGCCAGCAGCCTTAGCGGAGCCGGCACAGATACGCAGTATTTT. Amino acid sequence: CASSLSGAGTDTQYF.

The chain has TRBV2 and TRBJ1-2; possibly TRBD1 for D (6 bases). The V end was cut by 4 bases, the J end by 7 bases, with 10 bases between. Germline V gives CDR1 SNHLY, CDR2 FYNNEI. The CDR3 extends over 12 amino acids. CDR3 protein: CASSGTARGYTF. The CDR3 nucleotides are TGTGCCAGCAGTGGGACAGCGCGTGGCTACACCTTC.

This clonotype showed up just a few times. This chain connects TRBV28 to TRBJ2-3, with TRBD2 identical over 8 bases. Per the germline V gene, CDR1 is MDHEN and CDR2 is SYDVKM. Unmatched junction bases numbered 12, after V lost 5 bases and J lost 5 bases. The CDR3 sequence is 16 residues long. CDR3 DNA sequence: TGTGCCAGCAGTCCCGGCCGGGGGGGTTTTGGAGATACGCAGTATTTT. It encodes CASSPGRGGFGDTQYF.

This clonotype has only a few counts. The V and J genes are TRBV6-1 and TRBJ2-2, with D possibly TRBD2 on 6 matching bases. The CDR3 runs 14 residues. The ends were cut back, 1 base at V and 7 bases at J, with 10 bases in the middle. The V gene's germline CDR1 is MNHNS and CDR2 SASEGT. CDR3: CASSEGRALGELFF. The CDR3 coding sequence is TGTGCCAGCAGTGAAGGGAGGGCCCTCGGGGAGCTGTTTTTT.

This clonotype was observed a few times. The rearrangement links TRBV20-1 to TRBJ1-6; a possible D gene is TRBD1 (5 bases). This CDR3 has 14 amino acids. Germline V gene data show CDR1 as DFQATT and CDR2 as SNEGSKA (reference sequence). Trimming removed 3 bases at V and 10 bases at J, with 16 bases between. Here the CDR3 reads CSASKLGDGSPLHF. The CDR3 DNA reads as TGCAGTGCTAGTAAATTAGGGGACGGGTCACCCCTCCACTTT.

The V and J genes are TRBV20-1 and TRBJ2-2, with 7 bases identical to TRBD2. The CDR3 runs to 16 residues. Germline V gives CDR1 DFQATT, CDR2 SNEGSKA (reference sequence). Trimming at V came to 3 bases and at J to 0 bases, leaving 7 bases not matched to a gene. CDR3 bases: TGCAGTGCTAGGTCTTCAAGCGGGACGAACACCGGGGAGCTGTTTTTT. Translating it yields CSARSSSGTNTGELFF.

The chain combines TRBV5-4 with TRBJ2-3; D could derive from TRBD1 or TRBD2 (6 bases each). V lost 4 bases, J lost 3 bases, and 12 bases lay in between. This CDR3 contains 14 residues. Germline V gene lookup returns CDR1 SGHNT and CDR2 YYREEE (reference sequence). CDR3 loop: CASSGWGATDTQYF. Written as DNA, the CDR3 is TGTGCCAGCAGCGGGTGGGGGGCGACAGATACGCAGTATTTT.

V usage is TRBV6-1 and J usage is TRBJ1-5; D call uncertain. The germline V gene has CDR1 MNHNS and CDR2 SASEGT. CDR3 length equals 14 residues. Trimming removed 0 bases at V and 4 bases at J, with 7 bases between. The CDR3 spells CASSEARGNQPQHF. In DNA form, the CDR3 reads TGTGCCAGCAGTGAAGCTCGGGGAAATCAGCCCCAGCATTTT.

Details on this clonotype: Germline and junction disagree at one end, which may indicate a read error. The chain uses TRBV7-3 and TRBJ1-1, with 7 bases identical to TRBD1. Germline CDR1 is SGHTA and CDR2 is FQGTGA. The CDR3 totals 16 residues. The DNA of the CDR3 is TGTGCCAGCAGCCTAACAGGGGCGGACATGAACACTGAAGCTTTCTTT. As protein: CASSLTGADMNTEAFF.

V gene TRBV12-3 or TRBV12-4 combines with J gene TRBJ2-7; TRBD1 matches at 9 bases. The CDR3 runs 15 residues. With V trimmed by 6 bases and J by 0 bases, 6 bases remained unmatched. CDR3 nucleotides: TGTGCCAGCAGCCGGGGACAGGGAGACTCCTACGAGCAGTACTTC. Translating it yields CASSRGQGDSYEQYF.

In this sample, this clonotype turned up many times. The rearrangement links TRBV12-3 or TRBV12-4 to TRBJ2-4, with 8 positions matching TRBD1. CDR3 length: 16 residues. J gave up 1 base and V 4 bases, and 6 bases lay outside the gene matches. CDR3 in amino acids: CASSSRGHGAKNIQYF. CDR3 nucleotides: TGTGCCAGCAGTTCCAGGGGGCATGGGGCCAAAAACATTCAGTACTTC.

This clonotype was observed at least ten times. The V and J genes are TRBV10-3 and TRBJ2-2; D gene unclear. V was pared by 0 bases and J by 6 bases, with 14 bases between. CDR1 is ENHRY and CDR2 is SYGVKD in the germline V gene. This CDR3 spans 16 amino acids. The chain's CDR3 is CAISESIQTTAGELFF. CDR3 bases: TGTGCCATCAGTGAGTCAATCCAGACGACGGCCGGGGAGCTGTTTTTT.

This clonotype showed up just a few times. This rearrangement joins TRBV7-9 to TRBJ2-1; TRBD2 matches 12 bases. CDR1 and CDR2 (germline): SEHNR, FQNEAQ (reference sequence). There are 15 residues in the CDR3. The ends lost 5 bases at V and 6 bases at J; junction bases unmatched: 5. The CDR3: CASSRLAGVVNEQFF. Written as DNA, the CDR3 is TGTGCCAGCAGCCGACTAGCGGGGGTTGTCAATGAGCAGTTCTTC. Full variable domain (outside the CDR3, taken from reference TRBV7-9 and TRBJ2-1): DTGVSQNPRHKITKRGQNVTFRCDPISEHNRLYWYRQTLGQGPEFLTYFQNEAQLEKSRLLSDRFSAERPKGSFSTLEIQRTEQGDSAMYLCASSRLAGVVNEQFFGPGTRLTVL.

The table lists this clonotype with a few counts. The genes are TRBV6-5 and TRBJ2-4; a possible D gene is TRBD2 (5 bases). V lost 2 bases to trimming and J lost 4 bases, with 12 bases between them. Germline values: CDR1 MNHEY, CDR2 SVGAGI. The CDR3 is 15 residues long. In DNA form, the CDR3 reads TGTGCCAGCAGTTACGCCCCGGACTTTAAAAACATTCAGTACTTC. It is translated as CASSYAPDFKNIQYF.

The chain uses TRBV5-5 and TRBJ2-2; D remains unclear. V lost 4 bases, J lost 6 bases, and 10 bases lay in between. Germline V gene sequence: CDR1 SGHKS, CDR2 YYEKEE (reference sequence). The CDR3 has 13 amino acids. The CDR3, as DNA: TGTGCCAGCAGCCCCCCCTTTTCCGGGGAGCTGTTTTTT. Amino acid sequence: CASSPPFSGELFF.

This clonotype was seen more than once but under ten times. The chain has TRBV7-2 and TRBJ1-5, with D possibly being TRBD1 (5 bases). Trimming removed 3 bases at V and 5 bases at J, with 11 bases between. Germline V lookup: CDR1 SGHTA, CDR2 FQGNSA. This CDR3 region has 14 residues. The CDR3 DNA sequence: TGTGCCAGCAGCTTTGGGGGTGGAGATCAGCCCCAGCATTTT. This encodes CASSFGGGDQPQHF. Variable domain in full (rest from reference TRBV7-2 and TRBJ1-5): GAGVSQSPSNKVTEKGKDVELRCDPISGHTALYWYRQSLGQGLEFLIYFQGNSAPDKSGLPSDRFSAERTGGSVSTLTIQRTQQEDSAVYLCASSFGGGDQPQHFGDGTRLSIL.

This clonotype was detected only a few times. The rearrangement joins TRBV20-1 to TRBJ2-1, with 14 bases identical to TRBD2. Germline V gene lookup returns CDR1 DFQATT and CDR2 SNEGSKA (reference sequence). The junction had 6 bases not matched to a gene; V was cut back by 8 bases and J by 6 bases. The CDR3 consists of 14 residues. CDR3 sequence: CSSLTSGRGNEQFF. CDR3 nucleotides: TGCAGTTCGTTGACTAGCGGGAGGGGCAATGAGCAGTTCTTC.

This clonotype has a count of ten or more. J is TRBJ1-6 and V is TRBV12-3 or TRBV12-4; D gene ambiguous. Trimming shortened V by 3 bases and J by 10 bases, and 7 bases separated the two germline ends. This CDR3 contains 12 residues. CDR3 nucleotides: TGTGCCAGCAGTTTCCCAGTCTCACCCCTCCACTTT. Translating it yields CASSFPVSPLHF.

Only a few counts were recorded for this clonotype. V and J are TRBV5-1 and TRBJ2-7; unclear D gene. CDR1 and CDR2 (germline): SGHRS, YFSETQ. The length of the CDR3 is 14 residues. Trimming pared 1 base from V and 6 bases from J, leaving 14 bases between. DNA for the CDR3: TGCGCCAGCAGCTTGATCAACAAAGTCAGCGAGCAGTACTTC. Translated: CASSLINKVSEQYF. Based on the CDR3 plus reference TRBV5-1 and TRBJ2-7, the full variable domain is KAGVTQTPRYLIKTRGQQVTLSCSPISGHRSVSWYQQTPGQGLQFLFEYFSETQRNKGNFPGRFSGRQFSNSRSEMNVSTLELGDSALYLCASSLINKVSEQYFGPGTRLTVT.

The V call is TRBV10-3, the J call TRBJ2-7; D not certain. Germline V CDR1 and CDR2: ENHRY, SYGVKD. Deletions cut 11 bases from V and 3 bases from J, with 20 bases between. The CDR3 runs to 14 residues. CDR3 nucleotide sequence: TGTGCCGCCTCCCTCGGCGGAACTTTCTACGAGCAGTACTTC. Protein product: CAASLGGTFYEQYF.